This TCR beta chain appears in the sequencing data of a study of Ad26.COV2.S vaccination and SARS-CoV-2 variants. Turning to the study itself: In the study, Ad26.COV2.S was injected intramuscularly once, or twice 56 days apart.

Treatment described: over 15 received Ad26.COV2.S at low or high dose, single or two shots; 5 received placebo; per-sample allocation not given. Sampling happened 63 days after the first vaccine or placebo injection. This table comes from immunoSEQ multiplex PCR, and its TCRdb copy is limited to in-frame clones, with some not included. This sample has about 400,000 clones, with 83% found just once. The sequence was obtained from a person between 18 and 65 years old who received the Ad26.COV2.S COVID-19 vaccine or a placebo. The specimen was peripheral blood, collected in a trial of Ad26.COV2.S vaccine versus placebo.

The CDR3 sequence is CASSIDLEGNQPQHF. The CDR3 bases are TGTGCCAGTAGTATAGATCTCGAAGGGAATCAGCCCCAGCATTTT. The chain joins TRBV19 to TRBJ1-5, with unresolved D. This CDR3 is built from 15 residues. The V end lost 0 bases, the J end lost 4 bases, and 10 bases lay between the germline ends. Germline CDR1 and CDR2: LNHDA and SQIVND (reference sequence).